Each of the 24 T cell receptor beta chains below was sequenced from the same sample in a study of radiation and T cells in renal cell carcinoma. The treatment here: treatment-naive control, cytoreductive nephrectomy. Generated by immunoSEQ multiplex PCR, the TCRdb table keeps only in-frame clones and is missing some. The table records fewer than 10,000 clones, roughly 63% of them present only once. The sample in question was tumor tissue, obtained from a patient whose treatment was nephrectomy without radiotherapy. All receptors derive from a man aged 60-69 years with renal cell carcinoma.

V and J are TRBV6-1 and TRBJ1-4, with 11 positions matching TRBD1. Germline V lookup: CDR1 MNHNS, CDR2 SASEGT. The CDR3 is made up of 14 amino acids. V was clipped by 7 bases and J by 5 bases; unmatched bases: 3. The CDR3 reads CASMRDRGNEKLFF. The DNA for the CDR3 is TGTGCCAGCATGAGGGACAGGGGGAATGAAAAACTGTTTTTT.

The J gene is TRBJ1-6, the V gene TRBV6-5, with 7 bases lining up with TRBD1. The ends lost 4 bases at V and 7 bases at J; junction bases unmatched: 4. This CDR3 region has 14 residues. The germline V gene has CDR1 MNHEY and CDR2 SVGAGI. The CDR3, as DNA: TGTGCCAGCAGTTCACAGGGGTGGAATTCACCCCTCCACTTT. Its protein is CASSSQGWNSPLHF.

The chain couples TRBV27 to TRBJ1-1, with D unclear. The CDR3 consists of 14 residues. The V and J ends lost 7 bases and 3 bases respectively, with 15 bases between them. Germline lookup yields CDR1 MNHEY and CDR2 SMNVEV (reference sequence). CDR3: CASNPPGADTEAFF. CDR3 sequence (DNA): TGTGCCAGCAACCCCCCCGGAGCCGACACTGAAGCTTTCTTT.

V gene TRBV7-2 combines with J gene TRBJ2-1, with D possibly matching TRBD2 (6 bases). The germline gives CDR1 SGHTA, CDR2 FQGNSA. Trimming stripped 1 base from V and 9 bases from J, with 7 bases between. This CDR3 contains 12 residues. In nucleotides, the CDR3 is TGTGCCAGCAGCTTAGAAGCGGGTGAGCAGTTCTTC. Its protein product is CASSLEAGEQFF.

The J gene is TRBJ2-3, the V gene TRBV7-9; D is undetermined. This CDR3 is built from 18 residues. V was cut by 4 bases and J by 1 base, with 21 bases left in between. Germline assignment: CDR1 SEHNR and CDR2 FQNEAQ (reference sequence). The CDR3 DNA reads as TGTGCCAGCAGCTCTCTAGAGGTTTCAGGCTCCCGCACAGATACGCAGTATTTT. Protein product: CASSSLEVSGSRTDTQYF.

J is TRBJ2-3 and V is TRBV11-2, with D perhaps TRBD1 (6 bases). From germline, CDR1 is SGHAT and CDR2 FQNNGV. The V end lost 1 base, the J end lost 2 bases, and 10 bases lay between the germline ends. This CDR3 region has 15 residues. CDR3 coding DNA: TGTGCCAGCAGCTTAGGGACAGTGTACACAGATACGCAGTATTTT. Its protein is CASSLGTVYTDTQYF. The full variable domain, its missing parts supplied by reference TRBV11-2 and TRBJ2-3, is EAGVAQSPRYKIIEKRQSVAFWCNPISGHATLYWYQQILGQGPKLLIQFQNNGVVDDSQLPKDRFSAERLKGVDSTLKIQPAKLEDSAVYLCASSLGTVYTDTQYFGPGTRLTVL.

This clone is medium-sized (0.01 to 0.1%). V gene TRBV15 combines with J gene TRBJ1-4; D is undetermined. This CDR3 region has 13 residues. Germline CDR1 and CDR2: LNHNV and YYDKDF (reference sequence). The V gene lost 2 bases and the J gene lost 5 bases, with 6 bases spanning the gap. The CDR3 bases are TGTGCCACCAGCAGACCCAAGAATGAAAAACTGTTTTTT. Its translation is CATSRPKNEKLFF.

This chain connects TRBV11-2 to TRBJ2-7; perhaps D is TRBD1 or TRBD2 (5 bases each). V lost 4 bases, J lost 3 bases, and 19 bases lay in between. This CDR3 region has 16 residues. CDR1 and CDR2 from the germline V gene are SGHAT and FQNNGV. The CDR3 is CASSSPGTSEGYEQYF. The DNA of the CDR3 is TGTGCCAGCAGCTCACCTGGGACCTCAGAGGGCTACGAGCAGTACTTC.

The chain is built from TRBV7-2 and TRBJ2-3; D is unresolved. The CDR3 has 16 amino acids. Germline CDR1 reads SGHTA; CDR2 reads FQGNSA. Trimming took off 4 bases at V and 2 bases at J, with 16 bases between the two ends. The chain's CDR3 is CASSSPPTPSTDTQYF. In DNA form, the CDR3 reads TGTGCCAGCAGCTCCCCACCGACACCTTCCACAGATACGCAGTATTTT.

A note on this clone: At one boundary the junction diverges from the germline segment, which might be a read error. This chain links TRBV19 with TRBJ2-7; 10 bases align to TRBD2. Germline V CDR1 and CDR2: LNHDA, SQIVND (reference sequence). The CDR3 is made up of 18 amino acids. The CDR3, as DNA: TGTACCAGTAGTCCCTTTTCACTAGCGGGGACCTCGGGCGGCGAGCAGTACTTC. Translating it yields CTSSPFSLAGTSGGEQYF.

Only a few counts were recorded for this clone. The chain employs TRBV12-1 and TRBJ2-5. TRBV12-1 is reported as a pseudogene. The CDR3 spans 10 residues. CDR3 protein: CASSLETQYF. The CDR3 region has the DNA TGTGCCAGCAGCTTAGAGACCCAGTACTTC.

This clone was picked up a small number of times. This chain uses TRBV19 with TRBJ2-7; D remains ambiguous. The ends were cut back, 2 bases at V and 2 bases at J, with 13 bases in the middle. The CDR3 extends over 15 amino acids. CDR1 and CDR2 (germline): LNHDA, SQIVND (reference sequence). CDR3 in amino acids: CASSIYLRGPYEQYF. In DNA, the CDR3 is TGTGCCAGTAGTATATACCTCAGAGGCCCCTACGAGCAGTACTTC.

This rearrangement joins TRBV27 to TRBJ1-1; 7 bases fit TRBD1. This CDR3 has 13 residues. V shed 4 bases, J shed 5 bases, and the junction held 4 bases outside the gene matches. Germline CDR1 reads MNHEY; CDR2 reads SMNVEV (reference sequence). Written as DNA, the CDR3 is TGTGCCAGCAGTTCCATCAGGGGGACTGAAGCTTTCTTT. This codes for CASSSIRGTEAFF.

This clone was observed once. The rearrangement joins TRBV18 to TRBJ2-2; TRBD1 agrees at 8 bases. This CDR3 has 15 residues. Germline trimming cut 3 bases from V and 6 bases from J; bases unmatched to any gene: 6. Germline loops: CDR1 KGHSH, CDR2 LQKENI. The CDR3 bases are TGTGCCAGCTCACCCGACAGGGGTGGTCCCGGGGAGCTGTTTTTT. Amino acid sequence: CASSPDRGGPGELFF. The full variable domain, with the rest looked up from reference TRBV18 and TRBJ2-2, is NAGVMQNPRHLVRRRGQEARLRCSPMKGHSHVYWYRQLPEEGLKFMVYLQKENIIDESGMPKERFSAEFPKEGPSILRIQQVVRGDSAAYFCASSPDRGGPGELFFGEGSRLTVL.

This clone was counted a few times. V gene TRBV4-1 combines with J gene TRBJ2-5; 8 nucleotides align to TRBD2. The junction had 9 bases not matched to a gene; V was cut back by 5 bases and J by 4 bases. This CDR3 has 15 residues. The germline gives CDR1 MGHRA, CDR2 YSYEKL. The CDR3 DNA sequence: TGCGCCAGCAGCATAACACTAGCGGTCGTAGAGACCCAGTACTTC. This sequence encodes CASSITLAVVETQYF.

This chain connects TRBV5-6 to TRBJ2-7, with D possibly TRBD2 on 6 matching bases. Trimming took 3 bases from V and 2 from J, leaving 9 bases between them. CDR3 length: 13 residues. Per germline, CDR1 SGHDT and CDR2 YYEEEE. The CDR3 DNA reads as TGTGCCAGCAGCTCCCTAGCGCCCTACGAGCAGTACTTC. Translated, it gives CASSSLAPYEQYF.

The rearrangement uses TRBV30 and TRBJ2-7, with D uncertain. The CDR3 has 11 residues. V was clipped by 4 bases and J by 4 bases, with 8 bases between them. CDR1 and CDR2 from the germline V gene are GTSNPN and SVGIG (reference sequence). CDR3 protein: CAWMAGYEQYF. The CDR3 bases are TGTGCCTGGATGGCAGGATACGAGCAGTACTTC.

This rearrangement joins TRBV11-2 to TRBJ2-7, with 16 bases lining up with TRBD2. V was clipped by 5 bases and J by 0 bases; unmatched bases: 4. Germline CDR1 and CDR2: SGHAT and FQNNGV. There are 17 residues in the CDR3. The CDR3 DNA reads TGTGCCAGCAGCGGGGGACTAGCGGGAGGGTTCTCCTACGAGCAGTACTTC. This sequence encodes CASSGGLAGGFSYEQYF.

The chain uses TRBV11-2 and TRBJ1-1; TRBD1 aligns across 9 bases. This CDR3 is built from 16 residues. The ends lost 5 bases at V and 6 bases at J; junction bases unmatched: 13. CDR1 SGHAT and CDR2 FQNNGV come from the germline V gene. The chain's CDR3 is CASSQGPGQGLAEAFF. CDR3 DNA: TGTGCCAGCAGCCAAGGTCCGGGACAGGGTTTGGCTGAAGCTTTCTTT. Based on the CDR3 plus reference TRBV11-2 and TRBJ1-1, the full variable domain is EAGVAQSPRYKIIEKRQSVAFWCNPISGHATLYWYQQILGQGPKLLIQFQNNGVVDDSQLPKDRFSAERLKGVDSTLKIQPAKLEDSAVYLCASSQGPGQGLAEAFFGQGTRLTVV.

The CDR3: CASGIQGEKCEQYF. In DNA form, the CDR3 reads TGCGCCAGCGGCATACAGGGGGAAAAGTGCGAGCAGTACTTC. The V and J genes are TRBV23-1 and TRBJ2-7, with 8 bases lining up with TRBD1. TRBV23-1 carries the ORF label, with uncertain function. The CDR3 sequence is 14 residues long. J was trimmed by 6 bases and V by 8 bases; bases with no gene match: 12.

This clone was detected only a few times. This chain joins TRBV5-4 and TRBJ2-2; 15 nucleotides align to TRBD2. This CDR3 region has 16 residues. After removal of 4 bases from V and 5 bases from J, the junction contained 3 bases not matched to a gene. Germline V gene data show CDR1 as SGHNT and CDR2 as YYREEE (reference sequence). The CDR3 coding sequence is TGTGCCAGCAGCCCCGGGACTAGCGGGAGGACCGGGGAGCTGTTTTTT. The encoded protein is CASSPGTSGRTGELFF.

This clone was detected only a few times. This chain connects TRBV9 to TRBJ2-3; 8 bases map to TRBD2. The germline CDR1 and CDR2 sequences are SGDLS and YYNGEE. After removal of 2 bases from V and 2 bases from J, the junction contained 1 base not matched to a gene. The length of the CDR3 is 14 residues. The CDR3: CASSVSGDTDTQYF. CDR3 DNA sequence: TGTGCCAGCAGCGTTAGCGGGGACACAGATACGCAGTATTTT.

The chain joins TRBV5-1 to TRBJ1-5, with unresolved D. V dropped 6 bases and J dropped 9 bases, with 13 bases sitting between them. This CDR3 contains 12 residues. Germline CDR1 and CDR2: SGHRS and YFSETQ. The CDR3 DNA reads as TGCGCCAGCACAGGCAGCCGAACGCCCCAGCATTTT. This codes for CASTGSRTPQHF.

The J gene is TRBJ2-1, the V gene TRBV19; D is perhaps TRBD1 or TRBD2 (7 bases each). The length of the CDR3 is 15 residues. Germline CDR1 and CDR2: LNHDA and SQIVND (reference sequence). Trimming shortened V by 7 bases and J by 4 bases, and 17 bases separated the two germline ends. CDR3 nucleotides: TGTGCCAGTAACCCAGGGGGGGGCGGTTACAATGAGCAGTTCTTC. Encoded protein: CASNPGGGGYNEQFF.